The rows below give T cell receptor beta chains drawn from one sample of a study of blood T cell repertoires in COVID-19. TCRdb keeps only in-frame clones here, not all; method: immunoSEQ multiplex PCR. The sample contains a few hundred thousand clones, about 82% of which appear only once. What was sequenced was peripheral blood. All receptors derive from a woman between 50 and 59 years old with acute or convalescent COVID-19. Each CDR3 is given with its conserved first and last residue. The order of the fields is J gene, clone size, V gene, CDR3 length, D gene, CDR3 DNA, CDR3 protein. The D gene is left open where the match is weak. A row's size may be missing; if present it is once, few, many or a size class.

TRBJ2-5 NA TRBV23-1 20 TRBD2 TGCGCCAGCAGTCAATCTGCAGCGGGAGGGGGGTGCGCCTACCAAGAGACCCAGTACTTC CASSQSAAGGGCAYQETQYF
TRBJ2-4 NA TRBV18 18 TRBD2 TGTGCCAGCTCACCACGCACCGGGACTAGCGGGACCAAAAACATTCAGTACTTC CASSPRTGTSGTKNIQYF
TRBJ2-1 NA TRBV10-3 15 TRBD2 TGTGCCATCAGTGAACTAGCGGGAGGAGACAATGAGCAGTTCTTC CAISELAGGDNEQFF
TRBJ2-3 many TRBV4-1 13 NA TGCGCCAGCAGCCAACTTTTTCGAGGTACGCAGTATTTT CASSQLFRGTQYF
TRBJ2-7 NA TRBV19 16 TRBD2 TGTGCCAGTCGCCCACTCGGGCGGGAGGGAACGTACGAGCAGTACTTC CASRPLGREGTYEQYF
TRBJ1-6 NA TRBV5-6 16 NA TGTGCCAGCAGCGCGACTTGGAGGACCGGTAATTCACCCCTCCACTTT CASSATWRTGNSPLHF
TRBJ2-7 NA TRBV7-2 15 NA TGTGCCAGCAGCTTCGACAGTACCGCTTCCTACGAGCAGTACTTC CASSFDSTASYEQYF
TRBJ2-6 NA TRBV7-2 17 TRBD1 TGTGCCAGCAGCTTCCGGGACAGGGGGTCTGGGGCCAACGTCCTGACTTTC CASSFRDRGSGANVLTF
TRBJ1-6 NA TRBV5-4 14 NA TGTGCCAGCAGCTCGCAGGGGAATAATTCACCCCTCCACTTT CASSSQGNNSPLHF
TRBJ2-2 once TRBV5-1 16 NA TGCGCCAGCAGCTCAGAAGCAGGGTCCTTCTCCGGGGAGCTGTTTTTT CASSSEAGSFSGELFF
TRBJ2-7 once TRBV7-2 15 TRBD1 TGTGCCAGCAGCGATTGGACAGGGGGCTCATACGAGCAGTACTTC CASSDWTGGSYEQYF
TRBJ1-6 NA TRBV5-1 15 NA TGCGCCAGCAGCGCCAGGACACCAGATAATTCACCCCTCCACTTT CASSARTPDNSPLHF
TRBJ2-7 once TRBV5-1 14 NA TGCGCCAGCGCGCGGGCGCAGGACCCCTACGAGCAGTACTTC CASARAQDPYEQYF
TRBJ2-5 NA TRBV3-1/TRBV3-2 15 NA TGTGCCAGCAGCCAAGATGGAGCCACGAGAGAGACCCAGTACTTC CASSQDGATRETQYF
TRBJ2-3 NA TRBV3-1/TRBV3-2 14 NA TGTGCCAGCAGCCCGGGGAGACGCACAGATACGCAGTATTTT CASSPGRRTDTQYF
TRBJ2-2 few TRBV16 16 TRBD1 TGTGCCAGCAGCCAAGCCGTACACAGGGGGACCCCTTCCCTGTTTTTT CASSQAVHRGTPSLFF
TRBJ2-5 NA TRBV19 17 TRBD2 TGTGCCAGTAGTATTTCGGGTAGCGGGAGTCCCCAAGAGACCCAGTACTTC CASSISGSGSPQETQYF
TRBJ2-7 NA TRBV10-3 16 TRBD2 TGTGCCATCAGTGAGTCGGATAGCGGGAGGGCCTACGAGCAGTACTTC CAISESDSGRAYEQYF
TRBJ2-1 few TRBV7-8 14 NA TGTGCCAGCAGCGGGGGGACCTTTTACAATGAGCAGTTCTTC CASSGGTFYNEQFF
TRBJ2-7 NA TRBV6-5 14 NA TGTGCCAGCAGCCTCAGGGAGGGGGCCTACGAGCAGTACTTC CASSLREGAYEQYF
TRBJ1-4 NA TRBV12-3/TRBV12-4 11 NA TGTGCCAGCAGTCTCGGTGAAAAACTGTTTTTT CASSLGEKLFF
TRBJ2-6 once TRBV11-2 16 TRBD1 TGTGCAGCCCAGGACAGGGCGAACTCTGGGGCCAACGTCCTGACTTTC CAAQDRANSGANVLTF
TRBJ2-1 NA TRBV20-1 18 TRBD2 TGCAGTGCTAGTCTGAGACTAGCGGGAGCGGATTGGGGCAATGAGCAGTTCTTC CSASLRLAGADWGNEQFF
TRBJ2-7 NA TRBV24-1 16 TRBD2 TGTGCCACCAGTGATCCCACTAGCGGGAAGGGATACGAGCAGTACTTC CATSDPTSGKGYEQYF
TRBJ1-3 NA TRBV30 13 NA TGTGCTACTAAGGTGAACTCTGGAAACACCATATATTTT CATKVNSGNTIYF
TRBJ2-1 NA TRBV19 13 NA TGTGCCAGTAGTTACCGGTCCTACAATGAGCAGTTCTTC CASSYRSYNEQFF
TRBJ1-1 NA TRBV5-4 13 NA TGTGCCAGCAGCTTGGCTGGGCCGCGTGAAGCTTTCTTT CASSLAGPREAFF
TRBJ2-3 NA TRBV29-1 16 TRBD2 TGCAGCGTTGAAGCATCTAGCGGGAAAGGGACAGATACGCAGTATTTT CSVEASSGKGTDTQYF
TRBJ1-2 NA TRBV18 17 NA TGTGCCAGCTCACCACCGGGCAGGGCCCCCTCTAACTATGGCTACACCTTC CASSPPGRAPSNYGYTF
TRBJ1-1 NA TRBV2 14 TRBD1 TGTGCCAGCAGCAGGGGACAGGGGAACACTGAAGCTTTCTTT CASSRGQGNTEAFF
TRBJ1-2 NA TRBV11-2 16 NA TGTGCCAGCAGCTTAGAACGCGGTTCCGGAGGCTATGGCTACACCTTC CASSLERGSGGYGYTF
TRBJ2-1 NA TRBV2 15 NA TGTGCCAGCAGTGACTGGCAGGGAAAGACCAATGAGCAGTTCTTC CASSDWQGKTNEQFF
TRBJ1-2 NA TRBV7-9 15 NA TGTGCCAGCAGCCCAAAGACATTCACCGGCGGGGGCTACACCTTC CASSPKTFTGGGYTF
TRBJ2-7 NA TRBV19 15 NA TGTGCCAGTAGTATTCGGGGGACGGTGGGCTACGAGCAGTACTTC CASSIRGTVGYEQYF
TRBJ1-1 NA TRBV7-8 14 TRBD1 TGTGCCAGCAGCTCGGGACAGCAGAACACTGAAGCTTTCTTT CASSSGQQNTEAFF
TRBJ1-1 NA TRBV7-9 15 TRBD1 TGTGCCAGCAGTCCTAACAGGGGGCTAGACACTGAAGCTTTCTTT CASSPNRGLDTEAFF
TRBJ1-5 few TRBV4-1 14 TRBD1 TGCGCCAGCAGCCAGCGGGACAGGGGCGGGCCCCAGCATTTT CASSQRDRGGPQHF
TRBJ2-1 NA TRBV3-1/TRBV3-2 15 TRBD2 TGTGCCAGCAGCCGAGGGACTAGCGGCCTCAATGAGCAGTTCTTC CASSRGTSGLNEQFF
TRBJ2-1 NA TRBV7-3 18 TRBD2 TGTGCCAGCAGCTTAACCGGGACTAGCGGCATCACGAGGAGTGAGCAGTTCTTC CASSLTGTSGITRSEQFF
TRBJ2-5 NA TRBV10-3 14 TRBD2 TGTGCCATCAGCCCCGGGACTACCCAAGAGACCCAGTACTTC CAISPGTTQETQYF
TRBJ1-6 NA TRBV12-2 16 NA TGTGCAAGTCGCTTGTCGGACAGGCCTTATAATTCACCCCTCCACTTT CASRLSDRPYNSPLHF
TRBJ2-3 NA TRBV29-1 14 NA TGCAGCGTGGACGGGCAGGGCCTTACAGATACGCAGTATTTT CSVDGQGLTDTQYF
TRBJ1-2 NA TRBV28 15 TRBD1 TGTGCCAGCAGCCCCCGGGACAGGGGGGACTATGGCTACACCTTC CASSPRDRGDYGYTF
TRBJ2-1 NA TRBV27 14 TRBD2 TGTGCCAGGTTAGCGGGAGGGCCCCACAATGAGCAGTTCTTC CARLAGGPHNEQFF
TRBJ2-7 NA TRBV7-2 16 TRBD2 TGTGCCAGCAGCCCCCGGGGGGGTTCGAGGTCCTACGAGCAGTACTTC CASSPRGGSRSYEQYF
TRBJ1-6 NA TRBV18 13 NA TGTGCCAGCTCACCTTCGGAGAATTCACCCCTCCACTTT CASSPSENSPLHF
TRBJ2-7 NA TRBV7-3 12 NA TGTGCCAGCAGCTCCTATGGACAAGAGCAGTACTTC CASSSYGQEQYF
TRBJ1-6 NA TRBV4-1 17 NA TGCGCCAGCAGTCCCGGGACTCTGGGGCGCGGGGATTCACCCCTCCACTTT CASSPGTLGRGDSPLHF
TRBJ2-1 NA TRBV2 14 TRBD1 TGTGCCAGCAGCCCTACAGGGGTGTGGGATGAGCAGTTCTTC CASSPTGVWDEQFF
TRBJ2-7 NA TRBV15 15 TRBD2 TGTGCCACCAGCAGGGAGACTAGCGGGAGGGACGAGCAGTACTTC CATSRETSGRDEQYF
TRBJ2-1 NA TRBV4-2 17 NA TGTGCCAGCAGCCAAGATCATCCGGGAGTCGGCTACAATGAGCAGTTCTTC CASSQDHPGVGYNEQFF
TRBJ1-3 NA TRBV7-9 17 NA TGTGCCAGCAGCCCCCTCCGTCAGGGCGCGTCTGGAAACACCATATATTTT CASSPLRQGASGNTIYF
TRBJ2-1 few TRBV20-1 11 NA TGCAGTGCTACTAGGTACAATGAGCAGTTCTTC CSATRYNEQFF
TRBJ1-2 NA TRBV3-1/TRBV3-2 18 TRBD1 TGTGCCATTAATAGGCAAACGGGACAGGCGAAGTCTAACTATGGCTACACCTTC CAINRQTGQAKSNYGYTF
TRBJ2-7 few TRBV2 14 TRBD2 TGTGCCAGCACCGGACTAGCGGGCACCTACGAGCAGTACTTC CASTGLAGTYEQYF
TRBJ1-6 NA TRBV19 19 NA TGTGCCAGTAGTATAAGGCTACCAGGGGAGAGCTCCTATAATTCACCCCTCCACTTT CASSIRLPGESSYNSPLHF
TRBJ2-7 NA TRBV7-2 13 TRBD1 TGTGCCAGCAGCTCCGACAGGGTGGACGAGCAGTACTTC CASSSDRVDEQYF
TRBJ2-3 NA TRBV7-3 16 TRBD2 TGTGCCAGCAGCGCGGGGGTGGCGGCTGCCACAGATACGCAGTATTTT CASSAGVAAATDTQYF